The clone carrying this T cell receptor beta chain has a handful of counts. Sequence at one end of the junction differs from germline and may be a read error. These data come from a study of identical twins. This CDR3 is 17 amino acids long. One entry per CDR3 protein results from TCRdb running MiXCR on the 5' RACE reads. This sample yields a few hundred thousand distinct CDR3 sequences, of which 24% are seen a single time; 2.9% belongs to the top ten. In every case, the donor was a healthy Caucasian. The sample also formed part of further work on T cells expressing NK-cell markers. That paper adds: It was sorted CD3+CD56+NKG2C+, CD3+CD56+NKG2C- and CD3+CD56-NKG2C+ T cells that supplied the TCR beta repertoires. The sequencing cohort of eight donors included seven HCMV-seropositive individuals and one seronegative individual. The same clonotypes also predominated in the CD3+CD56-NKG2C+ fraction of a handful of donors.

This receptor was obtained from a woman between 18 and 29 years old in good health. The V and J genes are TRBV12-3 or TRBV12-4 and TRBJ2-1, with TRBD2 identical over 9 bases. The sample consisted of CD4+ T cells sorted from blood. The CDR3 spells CASRISQREAPGNDQFF. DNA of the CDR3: TGTGCCAGCAGAATCTCCCAGCGGGAGGCCCCAGGCAATGACCAGTTCTTC.